The 21 T cell receptor beta chains listed next were all sequenced from one sample in a study of early T cells in non-severe SARS-CoV-2 infection. Using its own MiXCR run on the 5' RACE reads, TCRdb lists one record per CDR3 protein. The sample lists approximately 67,000 distinct CDR3 sequences, around a tenth occurring once. Sequenced input: whole blood. The receptors were sampled from an adult who was a healthcare worker with PCR-confirmed SARS-CoV-2 infection or an uninfected control (not recorded which).

This sequence joins TRBV18 and TRBJ1-2; D is possibly TRBD1 (6 bases). Germline V gene lookup returns CDR1 KGHSH and CDR2 LQKENI. The CDR3 has 17 amino acids. Trimming removed 0 bases at V and 6 bases at J, with 20 bases between. As DNA, the CDR3 is TGTGCCAGCTCACCACCGAGGAGGGGGAAGGCGGGTCATGGCTACACCTTC. Encoded protein: CASSPPRRGKAGHGYTF.

This clonotype was counted ten times or more. The V and J genes are TRBV11-2 and TRBJ2-2; perhaps D is TRBD1 or TRBD2 (5 bases each). Trimming took off 2 bases at V and 0 bases at J, with 7 bases between the two ends. This CDR3 has 15 amino acids. From germline, CDR1 is SGHAT and CDR2 FQNNGV. For the CDR3, the DNA is TGTGCCAGCAGCTTAAGGGACCCGAACACCGGGGAGCTGTTTTTT. The encoded protein is CASSLRDPNTGELFF.

About this clonotype: Being one base from a much bigger clone, this may be a read error. The V call is TRBV7-9, the J call TRBJ2-1; no clear D gene. The V gene lost 2 bases and the J gene lost 11 bases, with 10 bases spanning the gap. Germline CDR1 reads SEHNR; CDR2 reads FQNEAQ (reference sequence). This CDR3 is 12 amino acids long. The CDR3 sequence: CASSLTRNQQFF. The CDR3 DNA sequence: TGTGCCAGCAGCTTAACCCGGAATCAGCAGTTCTTC.

This clonotype has a handful of counts. The chain is built from TRBV28 and TRBJ2-5; possible D gene TRBD1, 5 bases. This CDR3 contains 13 residues. Germline V gives CDR1 MDHEN, CDR2 SYDVKM. With 2 bases removed from V and 2 bases from J, the gap between germline ends came to 6 bases. CDR3 DNA: TGTGCCAGCAGTTTAAGACAGCAAGAGACCCAGTACTTC. Its translation is CASSLRQQETQYF. The variable domain in full, completed from reference TRBV28 and TRBJ2-5, reads DVKVTQSSRYLVKRTGEKVFLECVQDMDHENMFWYRQDPGLGLRLIYFSYDVKMKEKGDIPEGYSVSREKKERFSLILESASTNQTSMYLCASSLRQQETQYFGPGTRLLVL.

At least ten counts were recorded for this clonotype. This rearrangement joins TRBV2 to TRBJ1-6, with TRBD1 matching 7 bases. The junction had 7 bases not matched to a gene; V was cut back by 5 bases and J by 6 bases. This CDR3 comprises 15 residues. Looked up from germline, CDR1 is SNHLY and CDR2 is FYNNEI. Here the CDR3 reads CASSPRTGPNSPLHF. In DNA, the CDR3 is TGTGCCAGCAGTCCAAGGACAGGTCCTAATTCACCCCTCCACTTT.

This clonotype was detected only a few times. The gene calls are TRBV10-2 and TRBJ1-5, with a tentative D call TRBD1 (5 bases). The CDR3 runs 15 residues. The V end lost 0 bases, the J end lost 3 bases, and 9 bases lay between the germline ends. The V gene's germline CDR1 is WSHSY and CDR2 SAAADI. CDR3 in DNA: TGCGCCAGCAGTGAGTCTGGGGGACCCAATCAGCCCCAGCATTTT. Residues: CASSESGGPNQPQHF.

This clonotype showed up many times. The chain has TRBV2 and TRBJ2-5; possible D gene TRBD1, 6 bases. The CDR3 is 11 residues long. V was shortened by 7 bases and J by 5 bases, with 8 bases between the two germline ends. Germline CDR1 is SNHLY and CDR2 is FYNNEI. In DNA form, the CDR3 reads TGTGCCAGCAAGGGGGTGGAGACCCAGTACTTC. Its translation is CASKGVETQYF.

The gene calls are TRBV20-1 and TRBJ2-3; D not certain. V gave up 1 base and J gave up 5 bases, with 7 bases separating them. The length of the CDR3 is 12 residues. The germline CDR1 and CDR2 sequences are DFQATT and SNEGSKA (reference sequence). CDR3 sequence reads: CSARVSRDTQYF. The DNA of the CDR3 is TGCAGTGCTAGAGTGTCCAGAGATACGCAGTATTTT.

V is TRBV5-1 and J is TRBJ1-1; 7 bases agree with TRBD1. V shed 6 bases, J shed 1 base, and the junction held 18 bases outside the gene matches. The CDR3 has 18 amino acids. Germline CDR1 reads SGHRS; CDR2 reads YFSETQ. In DNA form, the CDR3 reads TGCGCCAGCACAGACCCAGGCGGGACAGTTCAAGGGAACACTGAAGCTTTCTTT. This translates into CASTDPGGTVQGNTEAFF.

The table lists this clonotype with many counts. V is TRBV10-3 and J is TRBJ1-2; 9 positions match TRBD1. The V segment lost 6 bases and the J segment 7 bases; nucleotides outside the gene matches: 6. The CDR3 totals 13 residues. From germline, CDR1 is ENHRY and CDR2 SYGVKD. This CDR3 reads CAIRNRDRVGYTF. In DNA, the CDR3 is TGTGCCATCAGAAACCGGGACAGGGTTGGCTACACCTTC.

In this sample, this clonotype turned up a few times. The chain combines TRBV2 with TRBJ1-3; no clear D gene. The CDR3 contains 15 residues. V lost 3 bases and J lost 0, with 9 bases in between. Germline CDR1 SNHLY, CDR2 FYNNEI. CDR3 amino acids: CASSDRTTSGNTIYF. The DNA of the CDR3 is TGTGCCAGCAGTGACAGGACCACCTCTGGAAACACCATATATTTT.

This clonotype was seen many times. This chain uses TRBV20-1 with TRBJ2-7; D is unresolved. The CDR3 runs to 12 residues. Germline assignment: CDR1 DFQATT and CDR2 SNEGSKA (reference sequence). V was pared by 5 bases and J by 7 bases, with 15 bases between. In DNA, the CDR3 is TGCAGTGCTGCTGACCAACTGTGGGAGCAGTACTTC. Translated: CSAADQLWEQYF.

In this sample, this clonotype turned up a few times. The rearrangement uses TRBV13 and TRBJ2-5, with 11 bases matching TRBD1. J lost 2 bases, V lost 0 bases, and 8 bases had no gene match. The CDR3 is 18 residues long. Germline loops: CDR1 PRHDT, CDR2 FYEKMQ (reference sequence). The CDR3 region has the DNA TGTGCCAGCAGCTTAGGAGGGACAGGGGGATCACCTCAAGAGACCCAGTACTTC. This translates into CASSLGGTGGSPQETQYF. The entire variable domain, with the rest obtained from reference TRBV13 and TRBJ2-5, is as follows: AAGVIQSPRHLIKEKRETATLKCYPIPRHDTVYWYQQGPGQDPQFLISFYEKMQSDKGSIPDRFSAQQFSDYHSELNMSSLELGDSALYFCASSLGGTGGSPQETQYFGPGTRLLVL.

In this sample, this clonotype turned up many times. The chain couples TRBV2 to TRBJ2-4; D is tentatively TRBD1 or TRBD2 (6 bases each). Between the trimmed V and J ends, which lost 3 bases and 1 base, there was a span of 13 bases. This CDR3 spans 16 amino acids. Germline V gene data show CDR1 as SNHLY and CDR2 as FYNNEI. DNA for the CDR3: TGTGCCAGCAGTGATCGTGCGGGACACGCCAAAAACATTCAGTACTTC. Amino acids: CASSDRAGHAKNIQYF.

This chain connects TRBV2 to TRBJ2-3, with TRBD2 matching over 13 bases. The length of the CDR3 is 16 residues. With 6 bases clipped from V and 4 bases from J, the junction kept 7 bases outside the gene matches. Germline V gene lookup returns CDR1 SNHLY and CDR2 FYNNEI. The CDR3 bases are TGTGCCAGCAGCGTACTAGCGGGGGGGACGGCAGATACGCAGTATTTT. This translates into CASSVLAGGTADTQYF.

V usage is TRBV29-1 and J usage is TRBJ2-1; 11 positions match TRBD1. This CDR3 region has 13 residues. The ends lost 2 bases at V and 7 bases at J; junction bases unmatched: 1. The germline CDR1 and CDR2 sequences are SQVTM and ANQGSEA. The DNA for the CDR3 is TGCAGCGTTGAATGGGACAGGGGGAATGAGCAGTTCTTC. Translated: CSVEWDRGNEQFF.

This clonotype was seen many times. V and J are TRBV9 and TRBJ2-1; 14 bases align to TRBD2. In germline, CDR1 is SGDLS, CDR2 YYNGEE. The V segment lost 3 bases and the J segment 0 bases; nucleotides outside the gene matches: 2. The CDR3 length is 17 residues. CDR3 protein: CASSAGTSGGSYNEQFF. CDR3 nucleotide sequence: TGTGCCAGCAGCGCGGGGACTAGCGGGGGCTCCTACAATGAGCAGTTCTTC.

The table lists this clonotype with many counts. This chain joins TRBV18 and TRBJ2-7; D may be TRBD1 (6 bases). Germline lookup yields CDR1 KGHSH and CDR2 LQKENI. There are 14 residues in the CDR3. Trimming removed 5 bases at V and 3 bases at J, with 14 bases between. The CDR3 region is CASSVEQGLYEQYF. The DNA of the CDR3 is TGTGCCAGCTCAGTGGAACAGGGCCTCTACGAGCAGTACTTC.

This clonotype was seen at least ten times. The V gene is TRBV19, the J gene TRBJ2-5, with a possible D match to TRBD2 (6 bases). Trimming left V 6 bases short and J 4 bases short, with 12 bases between. CDR3 length: 13 amino acids. The germline CDR1 and CDR2 sequences are LNHDA and SQIVND (reference sequence). The CDR3 DNA sequence: TGTGCCAGTAGCACCGGGACTCGAGAGACCCAGTACTTC. This encodes CASSTGTRETQYF.

This clonotype was picked up a small number of times. The chain uses TRBV29-1 and TRBJ2-5; possibly TRBD2 for D (6 bases). Germline-derived CDR1 and CDR2 are SQVTM and ANQGSEA. The V and J ends lost 6 bases and 7 bases respectively, with 21 bases between them. This CDR3 is 14 amino acids long. CDR3 bases: TGCAGCGTGGTTACGGACTACCTGGGCGGGACCCAGTACTTC. Translated, it gives CSVVTDYLGGTQYF.

The chain uses TRBV4-1 and TRBJ2-5; unclear D gene. CDR3 length: 14 amino acids. V was clipped by 0 bases and J by 5 bases, with 10 bases between them. The germline V gene encodes CDR1 MGHRA and CDR2 YSYEKL. The CDR3 bases are TGCGCCAGCAGCCAAGAAGGTCTGCAGGAGACCCAGTACTTC. Its protein is CASSQEGLQETQYF.